This TCR beta chain was observed in a study of breast tumors, draining lymph nodes, adjacent tissues. Samples came from axillary lymph nodes draining the breast cancer. Germline loops: CDR1 SGHTS, CDR2 YDEGEE. Trimming left V 3 bases short and J 10 bases short, with 14 bases between. The CDR3 consists of 13 residues. This clonotype has ten or more counts. Its target is not known. Study outcomes and limitations: The data were judged consistent with most tumor T cells coming from lymph node and expanding in tumor. Tumors had less TCR diversity than lymph nodes, more than nontumor tissue. Compared with basal-like, luminal-like tumors shared significantly more repertoire with nontumor tissue.

TCRdb processed the multiplex PCR reads anew with MiXCR; each CDR3 protein has one entry. The sample lists approximately 90,000 distinct CDR3 sequences; around 30% were seen once. This clonotype originated in a female donor with breast cancer. Some clones in this sample may be carry-over from other donors' samples. This chain uses TRBV5-8 with TRBJ2-4; D perhaps matches TRBD2 (5 bases). Material for sequencing was axillary lymph node tissue. The CDR3 DNA is TGTGCCAGCAGCTCCGACTACCCGAATATTCAGTACTTC. This gives the protein CASSSDYPNIQYF.